The 29 T cell receptor beta chains reported below all come from one sample, sequenced in a study of blood T cell repertoires in COVID-19. Method: immunoSEQ multiplex PCR; TCRdb's copy keeps in-frame clones and lacks some. This sample has about 250,000 clones; 85% occur once, and the top ten carry approximately 5.1%. Sequences were obtained from peripheral blood. The source is a middle-aged man with COVID-19, enrolled during active disease.

This chain joins TRBV10-2 and TRBJ1-3; no definite D call. The CDR3 runs 13 residues. Germline-derived CDR1 and CDR2 are WSHSY and SAAADI. V lost 7 bases and J 4 bases, leaving 11 bases between the germline ends. The CDR3 loop reads CASKDTGGNTIYF. In nucleotides, the CDR3 is TGCGCCAGCAAGGATACGGGAGGAAACACCATATATTTT.

The chain joins TRBV28 to TRBJ1-4; TRBD1 matches at 7 bases. The V gene end was trimmed by 5 bases and the J gene end by 4 bases; junction bases not matched to a gene: 7. The CDR3 runs to 15 residues. Per germline, CDR1 MDHEN and CDR2 SYDVKM. The CDR3 sequence: CASSQQGWNNEKLFF. The CDR3 DNA reads TGTGCCAGCAGTCAACAGGGGTGGAATAATGAAAAACTGTTTTTT. The full variable domain, in which reference TRBV28 and TRBJ1-4 provide the parts outside the CDR3, is DVKVTQSSRYLVKRTGEKVFLECVQDMDHENMFWYRQDPGLGLRLIYFSYDVKMKEKGDIPEGYSVSREKKERFSLILESASTNQTSMYLCASSQQGWNNEKLFFGSGTQLSVL.

This chain joins TRBV9 and TRBJ2-3; D possibly corresponds to TRBD2 (6 bases). The CDR3 runs 15 residues. V shed 4 bases and J shed 2 bases, with 14 bases lying between them. Germline CDR1 SGDLS, CDR2 YYNGEE. The CDR3 DNA follows: TGTGCCAGCAGCCTTTATGGAGGGATCACAGATACGCAGTATTTT. Translated, it gives CASSLYGGITDTQYF.

This chain uses TRBV11-3 with TRBJ2-7; D ambiguous. Germline V CDR1 and CDR2: SGHNT, YENEEA. This CDR3 is 13 amino acids long. V lost 0 bases and J 7 bases, leaving 10 bases between the germline ends. The CDR3 sequence is CASSLDGNGEQYF. For the CDR3, the DNA is TGTGCCAGCAGCTTAGATGGTAACGGTGAGCAGTACTTC.

The chain couples TRBV28 to TRBJ1-3; D gene unclear. Trimming removed 4 bases from V and 0 bases from J, with 7 bases in between. This CDR3 has 14 amino acids. Germline V gene lookup returns CDR1 MDHEN and CDR2 SYDVKM. The CDR3 DNA reads as TGTGCCAGCAGTTCTCGGAGCTCTGGAAACACCATATATTTT. Protein: CASSSRSSGNTIYF.

The rearrangement uses TRBV18 and TRBJ2-3, with D maybe TRBD2 (5 bases). V was cut by 0 bases and J by 6 bases, with 13 bases left in between. In germline, CDR1 is KGHSH, CDR2 LQKENI. The CDR3 runs to 15 residues. The CDR3 loop is CASSPPTRVSDTQYF. Written as DNA, the CDR3 is TGTGCCAGCTCACCACCGACGAGGGTATCGGATACGCAGTATTTT. Full variable domain (remainder filled in from reference TRBV18 and TRBJ2-3): NAGVMQNPRHLVRRRGQEARLRCSPMKGHSHVYWYRQLPEEGLKFMVYLQKENIIDESGMPKERFSAEFPKEGPSILRIQQVVRGDSAAYFCASSPPTRVSDTQYFGPGTRLTVL.

The chain joins TRBV3-1 (or the pseudogene TRBV3-2) to TRBJ1-2; D not resolved. The V end lost 0 bases, the J end lost 2 bases, and 7 bases lay between the germline ends. This CDR3 region has 14 residues. Germline CDR1 and CDR2: LGHDT and YNNKEL (reference sequence). CDR3 sequence reads: CASSQDTENYGYTF. The CDR3 bases are TGTGCCAGCAGCCAAGATACAGAAAACTATGGCTACACCTTC.

The chain uses TRBV28 and TRBJ1-5; 11 bases fit TRBD1. The J segment lost 6 bases and the V segment lost 6 bases, leaving 7 bases of the junction unmatched. Germline CDR1 is MDHEN and CDR2 is SYDVKM. The CDR3 is 15 amino acids. The CDR3 loop is CASSLGQGAFQPQHF. In nucleotides, the CDR3 is TGTGCCAGCAGCTTAGGACAGGGGGCATTTCAGCCCCAGCATTTT.

This chain uses TRBV1 with TRBJ2-3; TRBD2, the D gene given by the table, was not confirmed from the DNA. TRBV1 constitutes a pseudogene. The CDR3 has 11 residues. CDR3 bases: TGCACCAGCAGCCCTACAGATACGCAGTATTTT. Translating gives CTSSPTDTQYF.

This rearrangement joins TRBV21-1 to TRBJ2-7; the listed D gene, TRBD1, was not tested against the DNA. TRBV21-1 represents a pseudogene. The CDR3 has 17 residues. CDR3 in amino acids: CASSLRPRDRGSYEQYF. The DNA of the CDR3 is TGTGCCAGCAGCCTTCGTCCCCGGGACAGAGGCTCCTACGAGCAGTACTTC.

The DNA for the CDR3 is TGTGCCAGCAAACCACAGGGGGCCTACGAGCAGTACTTC. This gives the protein CASKPQGAYEQYF. The J gene is TRBJ2-7, the V gene TRBV12-3 or TRBV12-4; 8 nucleotides match TRBD1. This CDR3 comprises 13 residues. The J segment lost 2 bases and the V segment lost 7 bases, leaving 4 bases of the junction unmatched.

This chain uses TRBV6-2 or TRBV6-3 with TRBJ1-2; weak D call: TRBD1 (5 bases). Trimming removed 6 bases from V and 7 bases from J, with 15 bases in between. Germline V CDR1 and CDR2: MNHEY, SVGEGT. The CDR3 contains 13 residues. The CDR3 protein is CASSLRVSGGYTF. The CDR3 DNA sequence: TGTGCCAGCAGCCTCAGGGTATCTGGTGGCTACACCTTC.

The chain couples TRBV4-3 to TRBJ1-2, with unresolved D. From germline, CDR1 is LGHNA and CDR2 YSLEER. V lost 0 bases and J lost 4, with 15 bases in between. The CDR3 sequence is 16 residues long. CDR3 residues: CASSQDMVGGPYGYTF. The DNA for the CDR3 is TGCGCCAGCAGCCAAGATATGGTAGGAGGTCCCTATGGCTACACCTTC.

The chain uses TRBV5-8 and TRBJ1-5; D not certain. V was cut by 0 bases and J by 2 bases, with 9 bases left in between. The CDR3 covers 15 residues. Germline CDR1 reads SGHTS; CDR2 reads YDEGEE. The DNA of the CDR3 is TGTGCCAGCAGCTTGGAGGTTCGGGGCAATCAGCCCCAGCATTTT. Its protein is CASSLEVRGNQPQHF.

The rearrangement uses TRBV5-1 and TRBJ2-2; 7 nucleotides match TRBD2. The CDR3 is 13 residues long. Germline V lookup: CDR1 SGHRS, CDR2 YFSETQ. V dropped 4 bases and J dropped 6; count of bases not matched to a gene: 3. The CDR3 sequence is CASSTGGPGELFF. The CDR3 region has the DNA TGCGCCAGCAGCACGGGAGGCCCCGGGGAGCTGTTTTTT.

The chain has TRBV6-5 and TRBJ1-2, with no clear D. CDR1 and CDR2 from the germline V gene are MNHEY and SVGAGI. The CDR3 runs to 14 residues. V was pared by 4 bases and J by 1 base, with 10 bases between. The CDR3 DNA reads TGTGCCAGCAGTTCGGGTGTCGGTAACTATGGCTACACCTTC. This gives the protein CASSSGVGNYGYTF.

This clone was seen a handful of times. V usage is TRBV3-1 (or the pseudogene TRBV3-2) and J usage is TRBJ2-2; D is possibly TRBD1 (5 bases). There are 16 residues in the CDR3. V was cut by 0 bases and J by 5 bases, with 13 bases left in between. Looked up from germline, CDR1 is LGHDT and CDR2 is YNNKEL (reference sequence). The CDR3 is CASSQEVQGMTGELFF. CDR3 sequence (DNA): TGTGCCAGCAGCCAAGAGGTTCAGGGTATGACCGGGGAGCTGTTTTTT.

This chain links TRBV11-2 with TRBJ2-7; maybe TRBD1 (6 bases). This CDR3 comprises 13 residues. Trimming took off 5 bases at V and 6 bases at J, with 14 bases between the two ends. Germline V gives CDR1 SGHAT, CDR2 FQNNGV. CDR3 sequence: CASSPDRSGEQYF. CDR3 sequence (DNA): TGTGCCAGCAGCCCAGACAGGTCTGGCGAGCAGTACTTC.

The rearrangement links TRBV27 to TRBJ2-5; 7 bases are shared with TRBD2. The CDR3 is 16 amino acids. V shed 6 bases, J shed 2 bases, and the junction held 12 bases outside the gene matches. The germline V gene has CDR1 MNHEY and CDR2 SMNVEV (reference sequence). This CDR3 is CASSSHGAGIQETQYF. In DNA, the CDR3 is TGTGCCAGCAGCTCCCACGGAGCGGGGATACAAGAGACCCAGTACTTC.

The CDR3 reads CSASSGSRNQPQHF. The CDR3 DNA reads as TGCAGTGCTAGTTCGGGTAGTCGCAATCAGCCCCAGCATTTT. The chain carries TRBV20-1 and TRBJ1-5; D uncertain. The CDR3 loop spans 14 amino acids. Germline CDR1 DFQATT, CDR2 SNEGSKA (reference sequence). V was shortened by 3 bases and J by 2 bases, with 11 bases between the two germline ends.

The chain combines TRBV6-2 or TRBV6-3 with TRBJ2-7; the match to TRBD2 covers 12 bases. The CDR3 has 15 amino acids. Trimming at V came to 5 bases and at J to 2 bases, leaving 4 bases not matched to a gene. Germline CDR1 reads MNHEY; CDR2 reads SVGEGT. The CDR3 nucleotides are TGTGCCAGCAGTACCCTAGCGGGGGGGCCCTACGAGCAGTACTTC. Translated: CASSTLAGGPYEQYF.

The chain uses TRBV7-2 and TRBJ2-3; 7 bases agree with TRBD2. The CDR3 is 16 residues long. V trimming: 5 bases; J trimming: 6 bases; junction bases outside the gene matches: 14. Germline V gene sequence: CDR1 SGHTA, CDR2 FQGNSA. As DNA, the CDR3 is TGTGCCAGCAGCCATCCTCTGGCGGGGGTGCTGGATACGCAGTATTTT. Protein product: CASSHPLAGVLDTQYF. Looking up the rest from reference TRBV7-2 and TRBJ2-3 gives the full variable domain: GAGVSQSPSNKVTEKGKDVELRCDPISGHTALYWYRQSLGQGLEFLIYFQGNSAPDKSGLPSDRFSAERTGGSVSTLTIQRTQQEDSAVYLCASSHPLAGVLDTQYFGPGTRLTVL.

In its sample, this clone was seen many times. This sequence joins TRBV4-3 and TRBJ1-3, with a tentative D call TRBD1 (6 bases). The CDR3 totals 18 residues. Germline CDR1 LGHNA, CDR2 YSLEER. The V and J ends lost 1 base and 0 bases respectively, with 16 bases between them. The CDR3 sequence is CASSQAVQGSSSGNTIYF. CDR3 coding DNA: TGCGCCAGCAGCCAAGCCGTTCAGGGGTCCAGCTCTGGAAACACCATATATTTT.

V is TRBV11-3 and J is TRBJ2-2; weak D call: TRBD1 (5 bases). The CDR3 length is 16 residues. Germline V gene lookup returns CDR1 SGHNT and CDR2 YENEEA. The V and J ends lost 2 bases and 7 bases respectively, with 17 bases between them. The CDR3 protein is CASSLSRVGDGGELFF. CDR3 sequence (DNA): TGTGCCAGCAGCTTATCCCGGGTAGGGGATGGCGGGGAGCTGTTTTTT.

V gene TRBV29-1 combines with J gene TRBJ2-7; D is unclear. V was trimmed by 1 base and J by 2 bases, leaving 6 bases between them. Germline V lookup: CDR1 SQVTM, CDR2 ANQGSEA. There are 12 residues in the CDR3. CDR3 DNA: TGCAGCGTTGAAGTCAGGCCCTACGAGCAGTACTTC. It specifies CSVEVRPYEQYF.

The chain employs TRBV9 and TRBJ2-2; 11 bases fit TRBD1. V shed 1 base and J 4 bases; nucleotides not matched to a gene: 6. CDR1 SGDLS and CDR2 YYNGEE come from the germline V gene. The CDR3 runs to 17 residues. CDR3 sequence: CASSVSPGTGGTGELFF. The CDR3 DNA follows: TGTGCCAGCAGCGTAAGCCCCGGGACAGGGGGCACCGGGGAGCTGTTTTTT.

V is TRBV28 and J is TRBJ1-5, with D perhaps matching TRBD1 (6 bases). V was trimmed by 5 bases and J by 3 bases, leaving 11 bases between them. The CDR3 is 14 amino acids. Per the germline V gene, CDR1 is MDHEN and CDR2 is SYDVKM. DNA of the CDR3: TGTGCCAGCAGTCCCCGACAGGACAATCAGCCCCAGCATTTT. It yields the protein CASSPRQDNQPQHF. Variable domain in full (rest from reference TRBV28 and TRBJ1-5): DVKVTQSSRYLVKRTGEKVFLECVQDMDHENMFWYRQDPGLGLRLIYFSYDVKMKEKGDIPEGYSVSREKKERFSLILESASTNQTSMYLCASSPRQDNQPQHFGDGTRLSIL.

This clone was detected once. The chain has TRBV5-5 and TRBJ2-5; D call uncertain. The CDR3 sequence is 16 residues long. V lost 4 bases and J 2 bases, leaving 18 bases between the germline ends. Germline CDR1 SGHKS, CDR2 YYEKEE (reference sequence). This CDR3 reads CASSGGALNSQETQYF. The CDR3 DNA is TGTGCCAGCAGCGGCGGCGCCCTCAACTCTCAAGAGACCCAGTACTTC. Full variable domain (rest looked up from reference TRBV5-5 and TRBJ2-5): DAGVTQSPTHLIKTRGQQVTLRCSPISGHKSVSWYQQVLGQGPQFIFQYYEKEERGRGNFPDRFSARQFPNYSSELNVNALLLGDSALYLCASSGGALNSQETQYFGPGTRLLVL.

V is TRBV9 and J is TRBJ1-4, with 12 bases that match TRBD1. CDR3 length: 15 residues. Germline trimming cut 3 bases from V and 6 bases from J; bases unmatched to any gene: 3. Germline loops: CDR1 SGDLS, CDR2 YYNGEE. The CDR3 sequence is CASSGDRGQHEKLFF. In DNA, the CDR3 is TGTGCCAGCAGCGGGGACAGGGGGCAACATGAAAAACTGTTTTTT. Combining the CDR3 with reference TRBV9 and TRBJ1-4 gives the whole variable domain DSGVTQTPKHLITATGQRVTLRCSPRSGDLSVYWYQQSLDQGLQFLIQYYNGEERAKGNILERFSAQQFPDLHSELNLSSLELGDSALYFCASSGDRGQHEKLFFGSGTQLSVL.